One sample yielded the 8 T cell receptor beta chains listed below, sequenced in a study of CD8+CD57+ T cells in acquired aplastic anemia. TCR beta VDJ and CDR3 profiling used genomic DNA as template. Using its own MiXCR run on the reads, TCRdb lists one record per CDR3 protein. The sample includes approximately 380,000 distinct CDR3 sequences, approximately 70% of them seen just once. Sequencing used sorted CD4+, CD8+, or CD8+CD57+ T cells (not recorded which) from PBMCs. The receptors come from a human donor in good health, serving as a control.

With regard to this clonotype: A much bigger clone sits one base away, suggesting this may be a read error. The chain combines TRBV3-1 with TRBJ2-1; D uncertain. The CDR3 spans 14 residues. The germline V gene encodes CDR1 LGHDT and CDR2 YNNKEL (reference sequence). As DNA, the CDR3 is TGTGCCAACAGCCAATTGGGCATTCTCAATGAGCAGTTCTTC. This encodes CANSQLGILNEQFF.

In nucleotides, the CDR3 is TGCAGCGTTCCGGGATCTGGATTTTCGAACACTGAAGCTTTCTTT. Protein: CSVPGSGFSNTEAFF. This chain uses TRBV29-1 with TRBJ1-1, with D unclear. Deletions cut 5 bases from V and 1 base from J, with 17 bases between. Germline assignment: CDR1 SQVTM and CDR2 ANQGSEA. The CDR3 has 15 amino acids.

This clonotype was seen at least ten times. This chain uses TRBV6-5 with TRBJ2-5; the match to TRBD1 covers 9 bases. Germline V CDR1 and CDR2: MNHEY, SVGAGI. The J segment lost 5 bases and the V segment lost 5 bases, leaving 9 bases of the junction unmatched. This CDR3 contains 15 residues. Written as DNA, the CDR3 is TGTGCCAGCAGTGGTCCGGGACAGGGAATCGAGACCCAGTACTTC. This encodes CASSGPGQGIETQYF.

The rearrangement joins TRBV20-1 to TRBJ1-1; possible D gene TRBD1, 6 bases. Germline CDR1 and CDR2: DFQATT and SNEGSKA (reference sequence). This CDR3 region has 12 residues. CDR3 region: CSGHGGATEAFF. In DNA form, the CDR3 reads TGCAGCGGCCACGGGGGCGCCACTGAAGCTTTCTTT.

This rearrangement joins TRBV7-2 to TRBJ1-5; D is uncertain. The V gene lost 2 bases and the J gene lost 10 bases, with 15 bases spanning the gap. This CDR3 comprises 14 residues. Germline V gives CDR1 SGHTA, CDR2 FQGNSA. In nucleotides, the CDR3 is TGTGCCAGCAGCTTACCCAGGAATGAAAAACCCCAGCATTTT. Its protein is CASSLPRNEKPQHF. Full variable domain (remainder filled in from reference TRBV7-2 and TRBJ1-5): GAGVSQSPSNKVTEKGKDVELRCDPISGHTALYWYRQSLGQGLEFLIYFQGNSAPDKSGLPSDRFSAERTGGSVSTLTIQRTQQEDSAVYLCASSLPRNEKPQHFGDGTRLSIL.

This clonotype is a singleton in its sample. J is TRBJ2-7 and V is TRBV7-2; 8 bases are shared with TRBD2. This CDR3 has 16 amino acids. The V gene end was trimmed by 3 bases and the J gene end by 8 bases; junction bases not matched to a gene: 15. Per the germline V gene, CDR1 is SGHTA and CDR2 is FQGNSA. The chain's CDR3 is CASSLVRGGSYDQQYF. The CDR3 coding sequence is TGTGCCAGCAGCTTGGTTCGCGGGGGGAGCTACGACCAGCAGTACTTC. Full variable domain (missing parts from reference TRBV7-2 and TRBJ2-7): GAGVSQSPSNKVTEKGKDVELRCDPISGHTALYWYRQSLGQGLEFLIYFQGNSAPDKSGLPSDRFSAERTGGSVSTLTIQRTQQEDSAVYLCASSLVRGGSYDQQYFGPGTRLTVT.

The J gene is TRBJ1-1, the V gene TRBV7-9; D not resolved. CDR1 SEHNR and CDR2 FQNEAQ come from the germline V gene (reference sequence). This CDR3 comprises 15 residues. V lost 3 bases and J 14 bases, leaving 25 bases between the germline ends. DNA for the CDR3: TGTGCCAGCAGCTTCGAGGGATTGAGTTCACCCCTCCACTTCTTT. Its protein product is CASSFEGLSSPLHFF.

This clonotype appeared a few times. This may come from a read error, since a much larger clone is one base off. This likely comes from a read error, as the CDR3 has no conserved phenylalanine or tryptophan at its end. The chain has TRBV4-3 and TRBJ1-5; no definite D call. In germline, CDR1 is LGHNA, CDR2 YSLEER. V gave up 0 bases and J gave up 8 bases, with 14 bases separating them. There are 15 residues in the CDR3. In DNA form, the CDR3 reads TGCGCCAGCAGCCAAGATCGAGGTCCTGGGAAGCCCCAGCATCTT. Translation gives CASSQDRGPGKPQHL.